The subject of this entry is one T cell receptor beta chain. Amplification started from genomic DNA. The TCR beta CDR3 region was amplified using 30 forward and 13 reverse primers. One entry per CDR3 protein, called by TCRdb with MiXCR from the multiplex PCR reads. The sample lists about 290,000 distinct CDR3 sequences; 45% to 60% were seen once. V lost 5 bases and J 1 base, leaving 12 bases between the germline ends. The CDR3 sequence is 15 residues long. The data were taken from a study of type 1 and type 2 diabetes patients. Whole-study context: Samples came from type 1 diabetic, type 2 diabetic or nondiabetic people, recruited in China.

Specimen: peripheral blood mononuclear cells (PBMCs). J is TRBJ2-1 and V is TRBV12-3 or TRBV12-4, with D perhaps being TRBD1 or TRBD2 (5 bases each). The receptor's source is a man younger than 35 with type 2 diabetes. CDR3 DNA: TGTGCCAGCAGTGACCGGGACGGGTCCTACAATGAGCAGTTCTTC. Amino acids: CASSDRDGSYNEQFF.